This T cell receptor (beta chain) originates from a study of shared clonotypes between healthy human individuals. Every contributor of samples was a Caucasian grown-up residing in Nashville, Tennessee. The assay was immunoSEQ multiplex PCR, and TCRdb's table has in-frame clones only and misses some. This table holds over a million clones, around 78% found once. V was shortened by 1 base and J by 0 bases, with 13 bases between the two germline ends. CDR1 and CDR2 from the germline V gene are SGHRS and YFSETQ. The CDR3 sequence is 16 residues long. The sequencing input was memory CD4+ T cells from PBMCs. Subset here: CD45RA-negative fraction. This sequence joins TRBV5-1 and TRBJ1-1; the D is unclear. The receptor was isolated from a man between 18 and 29 years old in good health. Some clones in this sample may be carry-over from other donors' samples. The CDR3 coding sequence is TGCGCCAGCAGCTTGTACGGAGGAGATATGAACACTGAAGCTTTCTTT. Translation: CASSLYGGDMNTEAFF.